This note documents a single T cell receptor (beta chain) sequence. Each PCR reaction had synthetic TCR analog templates spiked into it. The assay was immunoSEQ multiplex PCR, and TCRdb's table has in-frame clones only and misses some. Of tens of thousands of clones listed, more than 65% are singletons. This record belongs to a study of PD-L1 blockade in urothelial cancer. Study at large: The analyses of blood took place 3 weeks (second dose) and 6 weeks after treatment start.

CDR1 is ENHRY, CDR2 SYGVKD, per germline. The CDR3 covers 14 residues. Trimming stripped 1 base from V and 5 bases from J, with 11 bases between. The number of samples from each patient was between 1 and 8, taken pretreatment and on-treatment. The TCR sequence derives from a man between 65 and 85 years old with urothelial cancer. Sequencing was performed on PBMCs, taken around atezolizumab (anti-PD-L1) treatment. V is TRBV10-3 and J is TRBJ1-2, with D perhaps matching TRBD1 (6 bases). The CDR3 nucleotides are TGTGCCATCAGTGAGTTGAGGGACAATTATGGCTACACCTTC. It specifies CAISELRDNYGYTF.